Listed below are T cell receptor beta chains from one sample, sequenced in a study of a mutant IDH1 vaccine in newly diagnosed glioma. Produced via immunoSEQ multiplex PCR; TCRdb's table is partial and in-frame only. The table has about 32,000 clones, about four fifths seen once. Which antigens these TCRs recognize remains unknown. The sample in question was PBMCs, obtained from a glioma patient whose treatment included an IDH1 peptide vaccine. These receptor sequences come from a middle-aged man with glioma. Some clones in this sample may be carry-over from other donors' samples. The CDR3 runs from the conserved cysteine through the conserved F or W. D genes are given only for firm matches. Size tells how often a clone was seen (once, few, many) or the class of an expanded clone, and some rows leave it out.

. TRBD2 TRBJ2-3 TRBV7-2 TGTGCCAGCAGCCGCCTGCTTAGCGGGGGGTACACAGATACGCAGTATTTT CASSRLLSGGYTDTQYF
. . TRBJ1-2 TRBV2 TGTGCCAGCAGTGTCGACCGGGGACGGATCTATGGCTACACCTTC CASSVDRGRIYGYTF
. . TRBJ2-2 TRBV6-5 TGTGCCAGCAGTTCAAGCCTAGGGCGGGCCGGGGAGCTGTTTTTT CASSSSLGRAGELFF
. TRBD1 TRBJ1-4 TRBV5-1 TGCGCCAGCACCCGGGGGGGACAGGGGAATGAAAAACTGTTTTTT CASTRGGQGNEKLFF
medium-sized . TRBJ1-1 TRBV12-5 TGTGCTAGTGGTTTGTGGACTATCACTGAAGCTTTCTTT CASGLWTITEAFF
. TRBD2 TRBJ2-1 TRBV6-4 TGTGCCAGCAGTGCGGGACTAGCGGGGGGCCATGAGCAGTTCTTC CASSAGLAGGHEQFF
. . TRBJ2-3 TRBV15 TGTGCCACCAGCAGATATCTGAGGGAGACAGATACGCAGTATTTT CATSRYLRETDTQYF
. . TRBJ1-2 TRBV27 TGTGCCAGCGGGTCGCGGGTCCTTGGGGCGCTTCAATATGGCTACACCTTC CASGSRVLGALQYGYTF
. . TRBJ1-5 TRBV2 TGTGCCAGCAGACAATCGGGGCAGCCCCAGCATTTT CASRQSGQPQHF
. . TRBJ1-6 TRBV7-9 TGTGCCAGCGGTCCGTCTCCGCGGGATTCACCCCTCCACTTT CASGPSPRDSPLHF
. . TRBJ1-2 TRBV21-1 TGTGCCAGCAGAGGGGACAGTCCTTTCGGTGGCTACACCTTC CASRGDSPFGGYTF
. . TRBJ2-7 TRBV10-3 TGTGCCATCAGTGACCAAAGCTCCTACGAGCAGTACTTC CAISDQSSYEQYF
. . TRBJ1-5 TRBV7-2 TGTGCCAGCAGCTCCTCCCAAGGGCATCAGCCCCAGCATTTT CASSSSQGHQPQHF
. . TRBJ2-2 TRBV6-6 TGTGCCAGCAGTTACTCAGTAGCCGACGGGGAGCTGTTTTTT CASSYSVADGELFF
. . TRBJ2-7 TRBV6-5 TGTGCCAGCAGTTACTCGTCGGGGTACTCCACCTACGAGCAGTACTTC CASSYSSGYSTYEQYF
. TRBD1 TRBJ1-4 TRBV5-1 TGCGCCAGCAGCCCGACCGGGACAGGGGCTGAAAAACTGTTTTTT CASSPTGTGAEKLFF
. TRBD1 TRBJ1-6 TRBV5-1 TGCGCCAGCAGCTTGGGGCCGGGACAGAATAATTCACCCCTCCACTTT CASSLGPGQNNSPLHF
. . TRBJ1-2 TRBV6-5 TGTGCCAGCAGAACCCCGGGTTTAGACGGCTACACCTTC CASRTPGLDGYTF
. . TRBJ2-7 TRBV19 TGTGCCAGTAGCCCTAAAGGGGGGCGCTCCTACGAGCAGTACTTC CASSPKGGRSYEQYF
. . TRBJ2-7 TRBV5-4 TGTGCCAGCAGCTTGGATGTGGGCCTCTCCTACGAGCAGTACTTC CASSLDVGLSYEQYF
. TRBD1 TRBJ1-1 TRBV4-3 TGCGCCAGCAGCCAAGATCCCGGGGCAGGGGGAGAGACTGAAGCTTTCTTT CASSQDPGAGGETEAFF
once TRBD2 TRBJ2-2 TRBV6-6 TGTGCCATCCGGGAGGGAAGGCTGAACACCGGGGAGCTGTTTTTT CAIREGRLNTGELFF
. . TRBJ1-1 TRBV5-5 TGTGCCAGCAGCTCCCAAACCCCGGGGAAGTGGAACACTGAAGCTTTCTTT CASSSQTPGKWNTEAFF
. . TRBJ1-1 TRBV29-1 TGCAGCGTTCATTCGACAGCCTACGCTGAAGCTTTCTTT CSVHSTAYAEAFF
few . TRBJ1-1 TRBV30 TGTGCCTGGGGCAGGGCTGAAGCTTTCTTT CAWGRAEAFF
. . TRBJ1-5 TRBV19 TGTGCCAGTAGTATAAGGTTAAATCAGCCCCAGCATTTT CASSIRLNQPQHF
. . TRBJ1-5 TRBV27 TGTGCCAGCAGTTTATCGAGAGCAGGGCTGCAGCCCCAGCATTTT CASSLSRAGLQPQHF